This record looks at one TCR beta chain sequence and its context. The sample comes from a study of blood T cell repertoires in COVID-19. About the research overall: Sample material is recorded as cDNA or gDNA derived from T cells, B-cell-depleted T cells, or PBMCs.

Profiled with immunoSEQ multiplex PCR; TCRdb holds only in-frame clones, not every one. In the table there are about 74,000 clones, about 92% of which are singletons. Looked up from germline, CDR1 is LNHNV and CDR2 is YYDKDF (reference sequence). Trimming took 3 bases from V and 1 from J, leaving 7 bases between them. The CDR3 sequence is 13 residues long. Sequenced input: peripheral blood. The J gene is TRBJ2-7, the V gene TRBV15, with TRBD1 as a possible D gene (5 bases). The sequence came from a human donor in a cohort sampled during active COVID-19. The CDR3 protein is CATSRDKSYEQYF. The CDR3 DNA reads as TGTGCCACCAGCAGGGACAAGTCCTACGAGCAGTACTTC.